This T cell receptor (beta chain) originates from a study of T cells in Graves' hyperthyroidism and ophthalmopathy. Study summary: Upon initial diagnosis and before any treatment, peripheral blood was collected.

The V and J ends lost 5 bases and 1 base respectively, with 20 bases between them. CDR1 is MDHEN and CDR2 is SYDVKM in the germline V gene. The CDR3 spans 17 residues. This clonotype has a count of ten or more. Amplification yielded TCR beta CDR3 regions, with RNA transcripts as the source. The HTBI primer set drove a first-round RT-PCR of the TCR CDR3. Using its own MiXCR run on the multiplex PCR reads, TCRdb lists one record per CDR3 protein. The sample consists of about 600,000 distinct CDR3 sequences, 14% of them appearing once. Sequencing was done on a sample of blood. V gene TRBV28 combines with J gene TRBJ1-1, with D unclear. The sequence was collected from a woman aged 45-60 years with Graves' ophthalmopathy. Here the CDR3 DNA reads TGTGCCAGCAGTGCCGGGAAGGCTGGATTCCGGAACACTGAAGCTTTCTTT. Translation: CASSAGKAGFRNTEAFF.